The 16 T cell receptor beta chains reported below all come from one sample, sequenced in a study of T cells in Graves' hyperthyroidism and ophthalmopathy. Amplification targeted TCR beta CDR3 regions from RNA transcripts. TCR CDR3 regions were first amplified by RT-PCR with HTBI primers. TCRdb reprocessed the multiplex PCR reads with MiXCR, giving one entry per CDR3 protein. This table holds approximately 490,000 distinct CDR3 sequences, 22% found once. The sample comprised blood. These receptors all stem from a woman between 70 and 85 years old with Graves' ophthalmopathy.

Only a few counts were recorded for this clonotype. The chain couples TRBV2 to TRBJ1-5; no firm D call. V was cut by 5 bases and J by 4 bases, with 15 bases left in between. This CDR3 region has 15 residues. CDR1 and CDR2 from the germline V gene are SNHLY and FYNNEI. The CDR3 sequence is CASSLTGMQNQPQHF. In DNA form, the CDR3 reads TGTGCCAGCAGTCTAACCGGGATGCAAAATCAGCCCCAGCATTTT. Supplemented by reference TRBV2 and TRBJ1-5, the full variable domain reads EPEVTQTPSHQVTQMGQEVILRCVPISNHLYFYWYRQILGQKVEFLVSFYNNEISEKSEIFDDQFSVERPDGSNFTLKIRSTKLEDSAMYFCASSLTGMQNQPQHFGDGTRLSIL.

There are many counts of this clonotype. This sequence joins TRBV28 and TRBJ2-7; 7 nucleotides agree with TRBD1. Germline V gives CDR1 MDHEN, CDR2 SYDVKM. This CDR3 has 17 residues. Unmatched junction bases numbered 20, after V lost 6 bases and J lost 6 bases. CDR3 region: CASSDIGGTVLSREQYF. The CDR3 nucleotides are TGTGCCAGCAGCGATATAGGTGGGACAGTCCTCTCCCGCGAGCAGTACTTC.

This sequence joins TRBV28 and TRBJ1-6, with 7 bases matching TRBD1. The germline V gene has CDR1 MDHEN and CDR2 SYDVKM. V lost 11 bases and J lost 7; bases outside the gene matches: 11. The CDR3 contains 14 residues. The CDR3 region is CAGQLTGNNSPLHF. CDR3 in DNA: TGTGCCGGACAACTGACAGGGAACAATTCACCCCTCCACTTT.

This clonotype was seen at least ten times. This chain links TRBV20-1 with TRBJ1-5; no firm D call. The germline V gene encodes CDR1 DFQATT and CDR2 SNEGSKA (reference sequence). The CDR3 totals 16 residues. V was cut by 5 bases and J by 4 bases, with 21 bases left in between. The DNA for the CDR3 is TGCAGTGCTTCACAAAGGACGGGGATGGTTAATCAGCCCCAGCATTTT. Its translation is CSASQRTGMVNQPQHF.

This clonotype has more than one count but fewer than ten. The chain carries TRBV2 and TRBJ1-1; D possibly corresponds to TRBD1 (5 bases). Trimming took off 3 bases at V and 9 bases at J, with 14 bases between the two ends. Germline CDR1 SNHLY, CDR2 FYNNEI. The CDR3 loop spans 13 amino acids. The CDR3 region is CASSDGRAGKAFF. CDR3 sequence (DNA): TGTGCCAGCAGTGACGGGAGGGCAGGGAAAGCTTTCTTT.

The CDR3 here is CASSYSLREKLFF. In nucleotides, the CDR3 is TGTGCCAGCAGTTACTCCCTCCGGGAAAAACTGTTTTTT. V usage is TRBV6-5 and J usage is TRBJ1-4; D gene ambiguous. Germline V lookup: CDR1 MNHEY, CDR2 SVGAGI. CDR3 length: 13 amino acids. The V and J ends lost 0 bases and 8 bases respectively, with 7 bases between them.

The chain combines TRBV5-1 with TRBJ2-7; D gene unclear. V was trimmed by 5 bases and J by 5 bases, leaving 20 bases between them. CDR1 and CDR2 (germline): SGHRS, YFSETQ. The CDR3 covers 15 residues. Here the CDR3 reads CASRPTILKAHEQYF. CDR3 bases: TGCGCCAGCAGACCGACAATCCTAAAGGCACACGAGCAGTACTTC.

This clonotype occurred a few times. V and J are TRBV12-3 or TRBV12-4 and TRBJ2-7, with 10 bases matching TRBD1. This CDR3 is built from 15 residues. With V trimmed by 6 bases and J by 3 bases, 8 bases remained unmatched. The CDR3 region has the DNA TGTGCCAGCAGCCTCCTGGACAGGGGGAGCTACGAGCAGTACTTC. Translation gives CASSLLDRGSYEQYF.

Details on this clonotype: One junction end does not reproduce the germline sequence, and a read error may be involved. This rearrangement joins TRBV19 to TRBJ1-2; a weak D match, TRBD1 (5 bases). Per the germline V gene, CDR1 is LNHDA and CDR2 is SQIVND (reference sequence). The CDR3 has 12 residues. The CDR3 is CATIGTNCGYTF. The DNA for the CDR3 is TGTGCCACCATAGGGACTAACTGTGGCTACACCTTC. The full variable domain, with the rest looked up from reference TRBV19 and TRBJ1-2, is DGGITQSPKYLFRKEGQNVTLSCEQNLNHDAMYWYRQDPGQGLRLIYYSQIVNDFQKGDIAEGYSVSREKKESFPLTVTSAQKNPTAFYLCATIGTNCGYTFGSGTRLTVV.

This clonotype was found a few times. V and J are TRBV27 and TRBJ2-1, with D possibly being TRBD1 or TRBD2 (5 bases each). The CDR3 runs 13 residues. Germline assignment: CDR1 MNHEY and CDR2 SMNVEV (reference sequence). The V end lost 6 bases, the J end lost 6 bases, and 12 bases lay between the germline ends. CDR3 in DNA: TGTGCCAGCAGGCTGGGACGACGCAATGAGCAGTTCTTC. It translates to CASRLGRRNEQFF.

The chain is built from TRBV12-3 or TRBV12-4 and TRBJ2-3, with 11 positions matching TRBD2. CDR3 length: 18 residues. Germline trimming cut 3 bases from V and 0 bases from J; bases unmatched to any gene: 8. The CDR3 nucleotides are TGTGCCAGCAGTTTCGGAAGGACTAGCGGGTTTAGCACAGATACGCAGTATTTT. Protein product: CASSFGRTSGFSTDTQYF.

This clonotype was seen at least ten times. The chain couples TRBV6-6 to TRBJ1-6; D might be TRBD1 (6 bases). CDR3 length: 14 amino acids. Germline lookup yields CDR1 MNHNY and CDR2 SVGAGI (reference sequence). Trimming took off 2 bases at V and 9 bases at J, with 11 bases between the two ends. The CDR3 region is CASSYRGAGSPLHF. DNA of the CDR3: TGTGCCAGCAGTTACAGGGGGGCAGGTTCACCCCTCCACTTT.

This chain joins TRBV6-1 and TRBJ1-1; weak D call: TRBD1 (5 bases). The CDR3 runs 14 residues. The germline V gene has CDR1 MNHNS and CDR2 SASEGT. V shed 5 bases and J shed 1 base, with 11 bases lying between them. The DNA for the CDR3 is TGTGCCAGCAGTCCCCGGGGCGCGAACACTGAAGCTTTCTTT. Its translation: CASSPRGANTEAFF.

In this sample, this clonotype turned up a few times. V is TRBV12-3 or TRBV12-4 and J is TRBJ2-4; D gene ambiguous. CDR3 size: 14 residues. V was clipped by 1 base and J by 0 bases, with 4 bases between them. CDR3 protein: CASSLDIAKNIQYF. DNA for the CDR3: TGTGCCAGCAGTTTAGACATAGCCAAAAACATTCAGTACTTC.

The chain has TRBV9 and TRBJ2-1; weak D call: TRBD2 (5 bases). Trimming stripped 0 bases from V and 4 bases from J, with 8 bases between. Germline CDR1 is SGDLS and CDR2 is YYNGEE. There are 14 residues in the CDR3. CDR3 DNA sequence: TGTGCCAGCAGCGTAGCTGGGAGATACAATGAGCAGTTCTTC. It yields the protein CASSVAGRYNEQFF. The full variable domain, its missing parts supplied by reference TRBV9 and TRBJ2-1, is DSGVTQTPKHLITATGQRVTLRCSPRSGDLSVYWYQQSLDQGLQFLIQYYNGEERAKGNILERFSAQQFPDLHSELNLSSLELGDSALYFCASSVAGRYNEQFFGPGTRLTVL.

The sample holds a few counts of this clonotype. The chain couples TRBV29-1 to TRBJ2-7; the match to TRBD1 covers 7 bases. In germline, CDR1 is SQVTM, CDR2 ANQGSEA. V trimming: 3 bases; J trimming: 6 bases; junction bases outside the gene matches: 5. This CDR3 spans 12 amino acids. The CDR3 sequence is CSVETGSSEQYF. In nucleotides, the CDR3 is TGCAGCGTTGAGACAGGGAGCTCCGAGCAGTACTTC.